One and the same sample provided the 28 T cell receptor beta chains below, sequenced in a study of sequential checkpoint blockade in melanoma. The data were produced by immunoSEQ multiplex PCR, yet TCRdb's version contains in-frame clones alone and is incomplete. The table records about 12,000 clones, approximately 24% of them present only once. Treatment defined: randomized to nivolumab then ipilimumab (arm A) or the reverse (arm B). The starting material was tumor tissue (inferred from file names), obtained from a patient given nivolumab and ipilimumab in sequence. The receptors were gathered from a human donor with melanoma.

This clone was detected a few times. The CDR3 sequence: CASSLGPTSNYGYTF. The CDR3 DNA reads TGTGCCAGCAGCTTGGGACCGACCTCTAACTATGGCTACACCTTC. The genes are TRBV11-1 and TRBJ1-2; D possibly corresponds to TRBD1 (5 bases). V dropped 3 bases and J dropped 0 bases, with 11 bases sitting between them. The CDR3 has 15 amino acids. CDR1 is SGHAT and CDR2 is FQDESV in the germline V gene (reference sequence).

This clone was seen more than once but under ten times. The genes are TRBV6-8 and TRBJ1-1; TRBD1 matches at 7 bases. After removal of 2 bases from V and 1 base from J, the junction contained 1 base not matched to a gene. This CDR3 is built from 14 residues. Germline CDR1 is MNHGY and CDR2 is SAAAGT. CDR3 protein: CASSYGTANTEAFF. CDR3 sequence (DNA): TGTGCCAGCAGTTACGGGACAGCGAACACTGAAGCTTTCTTT.

V usage is TRBV14 and J usage is TRBJ2-5; a weak D match, TRBD2 (6 bases). The V end lost 1 base, the J end lost 7 bases, and 10 bases lay between the germline ends. CDR3 length: 13 residues. In germline, CDR1 is SGHDN, CDR2 FVKESK. This CDR3 is CASSQGLGVTQYF. The CDR3 DNA is TGTGCCAGCAGCCAAGGACTAGGGGTGACCCAGTACTTC.

The J gene is TRBJ1-2, the V gene TRBV29-1, with D unclear. With 4 bases removed from V and 3 bases from J, the gap between germline ends came to 12 bases. The CDR3 runs to 13 residues. Germline-derived CDR1 and CDR2 are SQVTM and ANQGSEA. This CDR3 reads CSVVAPPDYGYTF. The CDR3 nucleotides are TGCAGCGTTGTAGCCCCCCCGGACTATGGCTACACCTTC.

There are a few counts of this clone. The CDR3 is CASSTSRTWVGNTIYF. The CDR3 DNA reads as TGTGCCAGTAGTACCTCCAGGACCTGGGTCGGAAACACCATATATTTT. This sequence joins TRBV19 and TRBJ1-3; D unresolved. The V gene lost 4 bases and the J gene lost 4 bases, with 17 bases spanning the gap. The germline V gene has CDR1 LNHDA and CDR2 SQIVND (reference sequence). The CDR3 consists of 16 residues.

This clone was picked up many times. The chain uses TRBV11-3 and TRBJ1-6, with D unresolved. The germline V and J ends were trimmed by 5 bases and 7 bases, with 15 bases remaining between them. Germline V CDR1 and CDR2: SGHNT, YENEEA. The CDR3 covers 15 residues. The CDR3 loop reads CASSDPWHSNSPLHF. The CDR3 coding sequence is TGTGCCAGCAGCGACCCTTGGCACTCAAATTCACCCCTCCACTTT.

This clone is a singleton in its sample. The chain recombines TRBV5-1 with TRBJ2-7, with D uncertain. The CDR3 contains 14 residues. Germline CDR1 is SGHRS and CDR2 is YFSETQ. Trimming pared 2 bases from V and 4 bases from J, leaving 13 bases between. CDR3 DNA: TGCGCCAGCAGCTTAATAGGGCAGGATTACGAGCAGTACTTC. It specifies CASSLIGQDYEQYF.

The table lists this clone with a few counts. The chain is built from TRBV7-6 and TRBJ2-4; 12 nucleotides agree with TRBD2. The J segment lost 7 bases and the V segment lost 5 bases, leaving 6 bases of the junction unmatched. From germline, CDR1 is SGHVS and CDR2 FNYEAQ. This CDR3 is 15 amino acids long. For the CDR3, the DNA is TGTGCCAGCAGCCCCCGTCTAGCGGGGGGGAACATTCAGTACTTC. This gives the protein CASSPRLAGGNIQYF.

This clone showed up many times. The genes are TRBV28 and TRBJ1-2; D not resolved. Trimming cost V 6 bases and J 8 bases, with 22 bases left between them. Germline CDR1 reads MDHEN; CDR2 reads SYDVKM. The CDR3 has 15 residues. The CDR3 bases are TGTGCCAGCAGCCCCTGGTTAGCGAGTGTATGGGGCTACACCTTC. The encoded protein is CASSPWLASVWGYTF.

This clone was observed at least ten times. This CDR3 reads CASSQLQGVWSPLHF. The CDR3 region has the DNA TGCGCCAGCAGCCAATTACAGGGCGTATGGTCACCCCTCCACTTT. This rearrangement joins TRBV1 to TRBJ1-6; TRBD1, as called in the table, went unchecked against the DNA. TRBV1 is termed a pseudogene. The CDR3 sequence is 15 residues long.

This clone was detected only a few times. The J gene is TRBJ1-1, the V gene TRBV11-3, with D perhaps TRBD1 (6 bases). From germline, CDR1 is SGHNT and CDR2 YENEEA. This CDR3 has 15 residues. The V end lost 3 bases, the J end lost 0 bases, and 11 bases lay between the germline ends. The CDR3 DNA sequence: TGTGCCAGCAGCTTCTTGGGGGCGGTGAACACTGAAGCTTTCTTT. Encoded protein: CASSFLGAVNTEAFF.

In this sample, this clone turned up many times. This chain connects TRBV10-3 to TRBJ1-2; 8 nucleotides agree with TRBD1. This CDR3 is built from 13 residues. Losses at the gene ends were 10 bases for V and 6 bases for J; bases not matched to a gene: 10. The germline V gene encodes CDR1 ENHRY and CDR2 SYGVKD. In DNA, the CDR3 is TGTGCCAACGGACAGGGCCTTCTAAATGGCTACACCTTC. Protein sequence: CANGQGLLNGYTF.

V usage is TRBV29-1 and J usage is TRBJ2-5, with 8 bases aligning to TRBD2. This CDR3 has 13 residues. CDR1 is SQVTM and CDR2 is ANQGSEA in the germline V gene. V lost 5 bases to trimming and J lost 7 bases; unmatched junction nucleotides: 9. The CDR3 DNA follows: TGCAGCGTTTCCAATGGGGGACTAGGGACCCAGTACTTC. Translation: CSVSNGGLGTQYF.

This chain joins TRBV18 and TRBJ2-7; a possible D gene is TRBD2 (5 bases). The length of the CDR3 is 15 residues. Trimming pared 3 bases from V and 3 bases from J, leaving 15 bases between. Germline V gene sequence: CDR1 KGHSH, CDR2 LQKENI. CDR3 loop: CASSPERQQFYEQYV. The DNA for the CDR3 is TGTGCCAGCTCACCTGAGCGGCAGCAGTTCTACGAGCAGTACGTC.

This clone was seen more than once but under ten times. This rearrangement joins TRBV6-8 to TRBJ1-5; D is ambiguous. Germline CDR1 reads MNHGY; CDR2 reads SAAAGT. The V end lost 8 bases, the J end lost 7 bases, and 15 bases lay between the germline ends. The CDR3 contains 13 residues. The CDR3, as DNA: TGTGCCAGCCGAACGGGGTTCGGACAGCCCCAGCATTTT. Protein product: CASRTGFGQPQHF.

This clone was detected a few times. V gene TRBV6-8 combines with J gene TRBJ1-5; TRBD1 is a possible D gene (5 bases). The CDR3 extends over 14 amino acids. From germline, CDR1 is MNHGY and CDR2 SAAAGT. V was cut by 6 bases and J by 6 bases, with 15 bases left in between. This chain's CDR3 is CASSLGATGQPQHF. The CDR3 DNA sequence: TGTGCCAGCAGCCTCGGGGCGACGGGTCAGCCCCAGCATTTT.

This clone was counted only a few times. The V gene is TRBV6-8, the J gene TRBJ2-3; D ambiguous. The length of the CDR3 is 14 residues. From germline, CDR1 is MNHGY and CDR2 SAAAGT. V lost 4 bases and J 0 bases, leaving 8 bases between the germline ends. The CDR3 is CASSWTGSTDTQYF. The CDR3 DNA is TGTGCCAGCAGTTGGACCGGGAGCACAGATACGCAGTATTTT.

The chain recombines TRBV19 with TRBJ1-1, with a tentative D call TRBD1 (5 bases). Germline V lookup: CDR1 LNHDA, CDR2 SQIVND (reference sequence). V gave up 7 bases and J gave up 1 base, with 16 bases separating them. The CDR3 contains 15 residues. The CDR3 DNA is TGTGCCAGTAAGGACACTTACGAGCCGAACACTGAAGCTTTCTTT. This translates into CASKDTYEPNTEAFF.

This clone was found a few times. The chain joins TRBV9 to TRBJ2-1; TRBD1 matches 10 bases. Germline V gene lookup returns CDR1 SGDLS and CDR2 YYNGEE. Unmatched junction bases numbered 5, after V lost 4 bases and J lost 4 bases. The CDR3 is 15 amino acids. CDR3 DNA: TGTGCCAGCAGCCCGCCGGGACAGGGGTACAATGAGCAGTTCTTC. It yields the protein CASSPPGQGYNEQFF.

The J gene is TRBJ2-6, the V gene TRBV12-2; the table gives TRBD1 as D, unverified against the DNA. TRBV12-2 represents a pseudogene. CDR3 length: 15 residues. CDR3 in amino acids: CASRKDSSGANVLTF. The CDR3 DNA reads as TGTGCCAGTAGAAAGGACAGCTCTGGGGCCAACGTCCTGACTTTC.

The chain links TRBV28 to TRBJ2-7, with D possibly being TRBD1 or TRBD2 (5 bases each). The germline V and J ends were trimmed by 2 bases and 3 bases, with 20 bases remaining between them. Looked up from germline, CDR1 is MDHEN and CDR2 is SYDVKM. The CDR3 is 17 amino acids. The CDR3 loop reads CASSLGASRRSIYEQYV. For the CDR3, the DNA is TGTGCCAGCAGTTTAGGGGCCTCAAGGAGGTCGATCTACGAGCAGTACGTC.

This clone was observed a few times. The chain couples TRBV6-8 to TRBJ1-2, with 7 bases lining up with TRBD1. With V trimmed by 6 bases and J by 6 bases, 13 bases remained unmatched. Germline loops: CDR1 MNHGY, CDR2 SAAAGT. The CDR3 sequence is 15 residues long. CDR3 sequence: CASSQGQRDRNGYTF. The CDR3, as DNA: TGTGCCAGCAGCCAAGGCCAACGGGACAGAAATGGCTACACCTTC.

The chain has TRBV19 and TRBJ1-5; tentatively, D is TRBD1 (5 bases). The CDR3 is made up of 15 amino acids. V was clipped by 0 bases and J by 1 base, with 7 bases between them. Germline V gene sequence: CDR1 LNHDA, CDR2 SQIVND (reference sequence). CDR3 amino acids: CASSIDGTSNQPQHF. CDR3 DNA sequence: TGTGCCAGTAGTATAGATGGGACGAGCAATCAGCCCCAGCATTTT.

This clone was detected only a few times. The chain uses TRBV2 and TRBJ2-3; TRBD1 matches 8 bases. The CDR3 is made up of 15 amino acids. CDR1 and CDR2 from the germline V gene are SNHLY and FYNNEI. The V segment lost 7 bases and the J segment 5 bases; nucleotides outside the gene matches: 11. In nucleotides, the CDR3 is TGTGCCAGCAATCAGCAGGGGGCATCTGTAGATACGCAGTATTTT. It specifies CASNQQGASVDTQYF.

This clone has more than one count but fewer than ten. This sequence joins TRBV19 and TRBJ1-1; D is possibly TRBD1 (5 bases). V was cut by 5 bases and J by 3 bases, with 13 bases left in between. Germline lookup yields CDR1 LNHDA and CDR2 SQIVND (reference sequence). This CDR3 is built from 14 residues. Written as DNA, the CDR3 is TGTGCCAGTAGTTCCAACTTGGGGCACACTGAAGCTTTCTTT. This codes for CASSSNLGHTEAFF. Together with reference TRBV19 and TRBJ1-1, the CDR3 gives the full variable domain: DGGITQSPKYLFRKEGQNVTLSCEQNLNHDAMYWYRQDPGQGLRLIYYSQIVNDFQKGDIAEGYSVSREKKESFPLTVTSAQKNPTAFYLCASSSNLGHTEAFFGQGTRLTVV.

There are a few counts of this clone. The CDR3 bases are TGTGCCAGCAGTTACATGGGGCGGAGGAATGAAAAACTGTTTTTT. It encodes CASSYMGRRNEKLFF. This chain connects TRBV6-8 to TRBJ1-4, with a possible D match to TRBD1 (5 bases). The CDR3 loop spans 15 amino acids. The germline V gene encodes CDR1 MNHGY and CDR2 SAAAGT. Trimming shortened V by 2 bases and J by 5 bases, and 12 bases separated the two germline ends.

The chain carries TRBV6-9 and TRBJ1-5; the match to TRBD1 covers 8 bases. Per the germline V gene, CDR1 is MNHGY and CDR2 is SVAAGI. Unmatched junction bases numbered 7, after V lost 5 bases and J lost 7 bases. This CDR3 is 14 amino acids long. CDR3 protein: CASSPQGVRQPQHF. The CDR3, as DNA: TGTGCCAGCAGTCCACAGGGGGTAAGACAGCCCCAGCATTTT.

The V call is TRBV6-8, the J call TRBJ2-1; no reliable D call. Trimming cost V 2 bases and J 0 bases, with 8 bases left between them. Germline CDR1 and CDR2: MNHGY and SAAAGT. This CDR3 is built from 15 residues. Here the CDR3 DNA reads TGTGCCAGCAGTTACCCGCGGTCCTCCTACAATGAGCAGTTCTTC. Its protein is CASSYPRSSYNEQFF.